This T cell receptor beta chain was captured in a study of T cell responses to AZD1222 COVID-19 vaccine. CDR1 is SGHVS, CDR2 FNYEAQ, per germline. The CDR3 has 14 residues. Trimming removed 1 base from V and 8 bases from J, with 11 bases in between. Clones were sequenced by immunoSEQ multiplex PCR, and TCRdb holds only the in-frame ones, with some missing. Of 75,000 to 95,000 clones in the sample, about 88% were seen once. Sequenced here: peripheral blood, sampled on day 0 of AZD1222 vaccination. The chain employs TRBV7-6 and TRBJ1-4; possible D gene TRBD1, 6 bases. The source of this sequence is an adult in good health. CDR3 sequence reads: CASSLVLGGEKLFF. DNA for the CDR3: TGTGCCAGCAGCTTAGTTTTGGGGGGCGAAAAACTGTTTTTT.